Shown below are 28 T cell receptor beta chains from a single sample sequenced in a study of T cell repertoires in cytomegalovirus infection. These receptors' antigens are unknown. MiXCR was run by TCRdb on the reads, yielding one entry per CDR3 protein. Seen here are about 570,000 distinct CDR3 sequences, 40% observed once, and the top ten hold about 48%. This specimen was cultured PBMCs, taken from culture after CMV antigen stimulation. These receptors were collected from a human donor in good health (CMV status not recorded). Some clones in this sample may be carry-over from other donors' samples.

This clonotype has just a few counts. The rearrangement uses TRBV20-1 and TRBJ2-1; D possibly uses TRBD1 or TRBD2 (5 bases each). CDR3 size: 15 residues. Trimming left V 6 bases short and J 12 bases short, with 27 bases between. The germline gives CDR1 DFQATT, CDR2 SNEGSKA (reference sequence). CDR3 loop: CSAPTPLGTTMRQFF. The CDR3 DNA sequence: TGCAGTGCCCCTACGCCCCTCGGGACCACAATGAGGCAGTTCTTC.

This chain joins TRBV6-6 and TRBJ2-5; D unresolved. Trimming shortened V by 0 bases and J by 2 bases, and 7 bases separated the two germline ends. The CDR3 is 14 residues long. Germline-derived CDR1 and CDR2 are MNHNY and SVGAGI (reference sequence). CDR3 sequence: CASSYSRYQETQYF. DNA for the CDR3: TGTGCCAGCAGTTACTCGCGCTATCAAGAGACCCAGTACTTC.

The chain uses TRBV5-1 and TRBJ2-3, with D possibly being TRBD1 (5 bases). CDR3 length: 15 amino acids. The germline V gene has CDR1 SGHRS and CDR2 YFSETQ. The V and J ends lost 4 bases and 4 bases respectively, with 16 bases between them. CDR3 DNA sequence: TGCGCCAGCAGCCCCACAGCAGGGATCCCAGATACGCAGTATTTT. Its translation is CASSPTAGIPDTQYF.

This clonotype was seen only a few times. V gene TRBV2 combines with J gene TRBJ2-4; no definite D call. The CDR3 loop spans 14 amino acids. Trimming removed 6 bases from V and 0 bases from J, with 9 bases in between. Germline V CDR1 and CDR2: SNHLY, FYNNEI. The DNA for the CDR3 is TGTGCCAGCAGGGAAACCATAGCCAAAAACATTCAGTACTTC. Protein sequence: CASRETIAKNIQYF.

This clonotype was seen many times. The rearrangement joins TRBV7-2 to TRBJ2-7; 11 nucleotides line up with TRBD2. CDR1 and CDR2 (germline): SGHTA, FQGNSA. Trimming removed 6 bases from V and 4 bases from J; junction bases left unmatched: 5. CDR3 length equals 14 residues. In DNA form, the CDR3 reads TGTGCCAGCAGGCCGACTAGCGGGGCATACGAGCAGTACTTC. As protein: CASRPTSGAYEQYF.

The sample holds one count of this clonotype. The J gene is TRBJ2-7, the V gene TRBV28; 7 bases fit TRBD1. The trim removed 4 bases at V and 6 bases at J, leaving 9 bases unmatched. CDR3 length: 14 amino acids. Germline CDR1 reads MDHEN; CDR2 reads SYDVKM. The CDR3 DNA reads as TGTGCCAGCAGTTCGCGAGGACAGGTCGGCGAGCAGTACTTC. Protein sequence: CASSSRGQVGEQYF. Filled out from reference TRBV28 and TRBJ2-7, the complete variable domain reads DVKVTQSSRYLVKRTGEKVFLECVQDMDHENMFWYRQDPGLGLRLIYFSYDVKMKEKGDIPEGYSVSREKKERFSLILESASTNQTSMYLCASSSRGQVGEQYFGPGTRLTVT.

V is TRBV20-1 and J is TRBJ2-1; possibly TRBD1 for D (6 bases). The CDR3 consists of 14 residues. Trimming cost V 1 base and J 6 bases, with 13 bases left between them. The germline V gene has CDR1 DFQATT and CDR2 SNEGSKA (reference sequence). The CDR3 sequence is CSARVGGGGNEQFF. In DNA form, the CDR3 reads TGCAGTGCTAGAGTAGGGGGTGGGGGCAATGAGCAGTTCTTC.

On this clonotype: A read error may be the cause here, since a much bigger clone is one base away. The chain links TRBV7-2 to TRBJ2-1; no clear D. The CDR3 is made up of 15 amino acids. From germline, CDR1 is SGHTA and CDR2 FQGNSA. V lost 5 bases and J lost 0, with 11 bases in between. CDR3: CASSPLPCSYNEQFF. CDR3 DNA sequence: TGTGCCAGCAGCCCTCTGCCGTGCTCCTACAATGAGCAGTTCTTC.

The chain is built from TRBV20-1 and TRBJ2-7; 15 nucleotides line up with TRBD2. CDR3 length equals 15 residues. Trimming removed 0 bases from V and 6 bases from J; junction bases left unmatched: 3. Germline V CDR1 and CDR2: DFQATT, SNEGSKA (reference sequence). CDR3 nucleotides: TGCAGTGCTAGAGATCGGACTAGCGGGGGGGGCGAGCAGTACTTC. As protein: CSARDRTSGGGEQYF.

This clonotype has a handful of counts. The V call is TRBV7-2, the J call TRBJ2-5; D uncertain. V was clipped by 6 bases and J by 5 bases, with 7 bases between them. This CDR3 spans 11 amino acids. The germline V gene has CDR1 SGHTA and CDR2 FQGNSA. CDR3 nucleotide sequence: TGTGCCAGCAGGTCAGCGGAGACCCAGTACTTC. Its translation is CASRSAETQYF.

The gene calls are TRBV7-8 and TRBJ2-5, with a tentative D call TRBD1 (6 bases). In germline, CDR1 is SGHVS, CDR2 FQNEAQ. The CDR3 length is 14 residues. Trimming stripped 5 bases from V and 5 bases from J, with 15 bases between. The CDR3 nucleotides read TGTGCCAGCAGCCAGGGACATCCCACGGAGACCCAGTACTTC. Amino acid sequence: CASSQGHPTETQYF. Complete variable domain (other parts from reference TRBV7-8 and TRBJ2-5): GAGVSQSPRYKVAKRGQDVALRCDPISGHVSLFWYQQALGQGPEFLTYFQNEAQLDKSGLPSDRFFAERPEGSVSTLKIQRTQQEDSAVYLCASSQGHPTETQYFGPGTRLLVL.

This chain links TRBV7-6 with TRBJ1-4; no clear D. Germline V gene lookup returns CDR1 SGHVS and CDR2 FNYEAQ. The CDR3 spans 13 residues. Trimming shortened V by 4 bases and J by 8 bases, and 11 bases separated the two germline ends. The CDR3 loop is CASSSRRGEKLFF. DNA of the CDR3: TGTGCCAGCAGCTCCCGGCGAGGCGAAAAACTGTTTTTT. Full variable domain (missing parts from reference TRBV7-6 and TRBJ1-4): GAGVSQSPRYKVTKRGQDVALRCDPISGHVSLYWYRQALGQGPEFLTYFNYEAQQDKSGLPNDRFSAERPEGSISTLTIQRTEQRDSAMYRCASSSRRGEKLFFGSGTQLSVL.

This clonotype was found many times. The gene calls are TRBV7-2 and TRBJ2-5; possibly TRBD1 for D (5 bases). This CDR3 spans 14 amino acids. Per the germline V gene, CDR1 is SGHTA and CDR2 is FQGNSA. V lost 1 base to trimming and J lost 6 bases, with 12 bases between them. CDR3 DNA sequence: TGTGCCAGCAGCTTAGGGGGCTTTGTGCAGACCCAGTACTTC. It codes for CASSLGGFVQTQYF. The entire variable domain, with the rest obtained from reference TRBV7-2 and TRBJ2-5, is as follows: GAGVSQSPSNKVTEKGKDVELRCDPISGHTALYWYRQSLGQGLEFLIYFQGNSAPDKSGLPSDRFSAERTGGSVSTLTIQRTQQEDSAVYLCASSLGGFVQTQYFGPGTRLLVL.

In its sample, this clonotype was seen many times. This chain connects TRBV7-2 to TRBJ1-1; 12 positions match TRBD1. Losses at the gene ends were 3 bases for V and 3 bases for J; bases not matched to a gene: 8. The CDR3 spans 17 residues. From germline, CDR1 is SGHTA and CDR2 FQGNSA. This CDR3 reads CASSFGTGGIEDTEAFF. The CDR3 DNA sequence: TGTGCCAGCAGCTTCGGGACAGGGGGCATTGAGGACACTGAAGCTTTCTTT.

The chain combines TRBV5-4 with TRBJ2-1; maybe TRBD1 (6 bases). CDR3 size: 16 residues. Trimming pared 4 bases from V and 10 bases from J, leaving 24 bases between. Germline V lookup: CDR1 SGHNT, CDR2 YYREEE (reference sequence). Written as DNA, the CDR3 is TGTGCCAGCAGCGATCAGACAGGCAGCACCGCTCGGGAGCAGTTCTTC. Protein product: CASSDQTGSTAREQFF.

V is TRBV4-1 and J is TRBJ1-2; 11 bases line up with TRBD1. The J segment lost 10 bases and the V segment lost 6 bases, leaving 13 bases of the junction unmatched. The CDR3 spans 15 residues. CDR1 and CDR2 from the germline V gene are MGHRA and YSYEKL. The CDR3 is CASSPLGGTGGYYTF. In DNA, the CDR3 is TGCGCCAGCAGTCCACTCGGGGGGACAGGGGGATACTACACCTTC.

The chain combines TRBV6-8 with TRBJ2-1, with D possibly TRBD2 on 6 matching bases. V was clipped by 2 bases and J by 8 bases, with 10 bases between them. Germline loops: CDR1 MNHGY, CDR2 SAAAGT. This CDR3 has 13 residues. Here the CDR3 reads CASSYRRGYEQFF. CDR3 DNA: TGTGCCAGCAGTTACAGGAGGGGTTATGAGCAGTTCTTC.

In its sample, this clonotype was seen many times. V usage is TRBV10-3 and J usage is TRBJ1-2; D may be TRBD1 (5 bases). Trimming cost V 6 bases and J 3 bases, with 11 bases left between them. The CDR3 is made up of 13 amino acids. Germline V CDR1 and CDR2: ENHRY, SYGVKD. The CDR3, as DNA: TGTGCCATCAGAAGCGGGGGAGACTATGGCTACACCTTC. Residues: CAIRSGGDYGYTF.

This CDR3 is CASSLAAKGATEAFF. The DNA for the CDR3 is TGTGCCAGCAGCCTCGCCGCGAAGGGGGCAACTGAAGCTTTCTTT. The chain combines TRBV12-3 or TRBV12-4 with TRBJ1-1; 7 nucleotides align to TRBD1. With 6 bases clipped from V and 5 bases from J, the junction kept 12 bases outside the gene matches. The CDR3 loop spans 15 amino acids.

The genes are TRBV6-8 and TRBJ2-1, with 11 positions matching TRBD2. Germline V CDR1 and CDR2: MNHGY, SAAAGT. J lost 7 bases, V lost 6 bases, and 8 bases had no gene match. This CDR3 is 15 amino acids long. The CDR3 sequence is CASRYSGRGRNEQFF. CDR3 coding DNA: TGTGCCAGCAGGTATAGCGGGAGGGGGCGTAATGAGCAGTTCTTC.

This chain's CDR3 is CASSLISTTEAFF. CDR3 DNA: TGTGCCAGCAGCTTAATCTCCACCACTGAAGCTTTCTTT. The rearrangement uses TRBV11-3 and TRBJ1-1; no definite D call. V was cut by 2 bases and J by 4 bases, with 8 bases left in between. The CDR3 spans 13 residues. From germline, CDR1 is SGHNT and CDR2 YENEEA.

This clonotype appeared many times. CDR3 sequence reads: CASSLRGTANNIQYF. The DNA for the CDR3 is TGTGCCAGCAGCTTAAGAGGGACAGCAAACAACATTCAGTACTTC. The chain is built from TRBV7-2 and TRBJ2-4, with 7 bases fitting TRBD1. This CDR3 spans 15 amino acids. The V gene end was trimmed by 2 bases and the J gene end by 7 bases; junction bases not matched to a gene: 8. Per the germline V gene, CDR1 is SGHTA and CDR2 is FQGNSA. Variable domain in full (rest from reference TRBV7-2 and TRBJ2-4): GAGVSQSPSNKVTEKGKDVELRCDPISGHTALYWYRQSLGQGLEFLIYFQGNSAPDKSGLPSDRFSAERTGGSVSTLTIQRTQQEDSAVYLCASSLRGTANNIQYFGAGTRLSVL.

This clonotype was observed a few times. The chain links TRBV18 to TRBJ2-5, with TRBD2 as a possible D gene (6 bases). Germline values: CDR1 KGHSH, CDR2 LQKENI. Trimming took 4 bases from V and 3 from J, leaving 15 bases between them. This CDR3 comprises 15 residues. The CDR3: CASSQGGSLEETQYF. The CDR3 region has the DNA TGTGCCAGCTCACAGGGAGGTTCACTAGAAGAGACCCAGTACTTC.

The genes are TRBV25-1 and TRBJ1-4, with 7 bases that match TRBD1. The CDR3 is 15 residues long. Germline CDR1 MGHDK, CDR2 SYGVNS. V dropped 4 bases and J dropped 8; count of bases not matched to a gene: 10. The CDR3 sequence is CASSAIDRVEEKLFF. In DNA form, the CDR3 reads TGTGCCAGCAGTGCCATAGACAGGGTAGAAGAAAAACTGTTTTTT.

CDR3 residues: CASSKAGGNQPQHF. CDR3 nucleotides: TGTGCCAGCAGTAAGGCCGGAGGCAATCAGCCCCAGCATTTT. The rearrangement uses TRBV7-9 and TRBJ1-5; D is ambiguous. This CDR3 spans 14 amino acids. Trimming left V 6 bases short and J 2 bases short, with 11 bases between. Germline lookup yields CDR1 SEHNR and CDR2 FQNEAQ (reference sequence). Full variable domain (remainder filled in from reference TRBV7-9 and TRBJ1-5): DTGVSQNPRHKITKRGQNVTFRCDPISEHNRLYWYRQTLGQGPEFLTYFQNEAQLEKSRLLSDRFSAERPKGSFSTLEIQRTEQGDSAMYLCASSKAGGNQPQHFGDGTRLSIL.

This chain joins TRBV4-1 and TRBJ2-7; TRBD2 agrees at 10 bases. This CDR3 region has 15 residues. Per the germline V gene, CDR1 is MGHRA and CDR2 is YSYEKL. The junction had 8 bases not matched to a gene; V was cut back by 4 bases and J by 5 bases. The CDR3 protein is CASSLRAGGPHEQYF. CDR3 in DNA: TGCGCCAGCAGCCTCCGAGCGGGAGGGCCCCACGAGCAGTACTTC.

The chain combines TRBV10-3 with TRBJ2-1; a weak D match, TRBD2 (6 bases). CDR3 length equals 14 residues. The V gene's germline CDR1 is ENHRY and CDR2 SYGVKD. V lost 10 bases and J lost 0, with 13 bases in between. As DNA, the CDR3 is TGTGCCACCCTCTTGGGGGGCTCCTACAATGAGCAGTTCTTC. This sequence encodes CATLLGGSYNEQFF.

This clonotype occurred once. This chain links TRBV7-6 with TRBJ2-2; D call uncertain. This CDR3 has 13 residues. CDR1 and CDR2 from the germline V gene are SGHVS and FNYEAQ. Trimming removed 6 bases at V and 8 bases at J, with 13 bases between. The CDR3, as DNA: TGTGCCAGCAGGCCCTTTGGGGTTGGGGAGCTGTTTTTT. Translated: CASRPFGVGELFF. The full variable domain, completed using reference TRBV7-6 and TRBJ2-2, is GAGVSQSPRYKVTKRGQDVALRCDPISGHVSLYWYRQALGQGPEFLTYFNYEAQQDKSGLPNDRFSAERPEGSISTLTIQRTEQRDSAMYRCASRPFGVGELFFGEGSRLTVL.